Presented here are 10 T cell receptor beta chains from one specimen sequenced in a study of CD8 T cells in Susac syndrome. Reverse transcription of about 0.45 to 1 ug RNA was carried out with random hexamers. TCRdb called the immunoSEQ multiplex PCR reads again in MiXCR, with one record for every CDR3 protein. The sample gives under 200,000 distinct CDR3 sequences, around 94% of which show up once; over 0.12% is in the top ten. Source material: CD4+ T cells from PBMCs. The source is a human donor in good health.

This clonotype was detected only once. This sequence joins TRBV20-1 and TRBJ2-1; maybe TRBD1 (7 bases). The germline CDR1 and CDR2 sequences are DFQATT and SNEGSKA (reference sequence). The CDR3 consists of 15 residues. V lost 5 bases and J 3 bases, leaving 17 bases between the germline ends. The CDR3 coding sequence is TGCAGTGCTGGTTCAGGGGGGCTTTTCTACAATGAGCAGTTCTTC. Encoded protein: CSAGSGGLFYNEQFF.

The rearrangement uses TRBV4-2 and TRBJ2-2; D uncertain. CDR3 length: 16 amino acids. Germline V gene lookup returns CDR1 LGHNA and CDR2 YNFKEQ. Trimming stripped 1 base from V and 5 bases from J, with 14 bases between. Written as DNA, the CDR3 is TGTGCCAGCAGCCAAGTCTGGGTCTCCGGGACCGGGGAGCTGTTTTTT. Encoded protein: CASSQVWVSGTGELFF.

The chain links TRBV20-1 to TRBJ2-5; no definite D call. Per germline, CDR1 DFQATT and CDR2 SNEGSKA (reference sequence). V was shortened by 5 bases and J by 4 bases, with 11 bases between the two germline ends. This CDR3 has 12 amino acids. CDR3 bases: TGCAGTGCTGCCCCGGCTGGAGAGACCCAGTACTTC. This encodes CSAAPAGETQYF.

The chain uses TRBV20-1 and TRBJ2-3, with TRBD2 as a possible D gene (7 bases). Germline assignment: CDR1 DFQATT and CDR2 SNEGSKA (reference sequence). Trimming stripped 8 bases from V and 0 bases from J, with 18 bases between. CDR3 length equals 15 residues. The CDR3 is CSTPGGLHSTDTQYF. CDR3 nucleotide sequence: TGCAGTACTCCGGGGGGCCTCCATAGCACAGATACGCAGTATTTT.

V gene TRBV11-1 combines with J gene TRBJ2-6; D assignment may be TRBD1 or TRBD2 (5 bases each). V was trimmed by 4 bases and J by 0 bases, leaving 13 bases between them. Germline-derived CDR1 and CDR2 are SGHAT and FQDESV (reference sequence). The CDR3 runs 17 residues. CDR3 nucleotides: TGTGCCAGCAGCTCTAGGGGACCGACCTCTGGGGCCAACGTCCTGACTTTC. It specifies CASSSRGPTSGANVLTF.

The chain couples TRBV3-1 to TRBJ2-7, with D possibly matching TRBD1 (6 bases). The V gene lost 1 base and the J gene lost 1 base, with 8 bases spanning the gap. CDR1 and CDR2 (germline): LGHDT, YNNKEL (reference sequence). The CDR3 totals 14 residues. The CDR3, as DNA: TGTGCCAGCAGCCAAGTCGACAGGTCCTACGAGCAGTACTTC. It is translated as CASSQVDRSYEQYF.

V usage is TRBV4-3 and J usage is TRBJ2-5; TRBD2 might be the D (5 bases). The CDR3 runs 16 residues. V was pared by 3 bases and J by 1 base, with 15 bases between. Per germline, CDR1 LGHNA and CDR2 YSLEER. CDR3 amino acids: CASSQLGRGTQETQYF. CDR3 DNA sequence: TGCGCCAGCAGCCAGTTAGGACGGGGAACCCAAGAGACCCAGTACTTC.

CDR3 nucleotides: TGTGCCAGCAGCCAGGACCTCAGGGCGGCCTATGGCTACACCTTC. Translated: CASSQDLRAAYGYTF. The chain carries TRBV3-1 and TRBJ1-2, with D possibly TRBD1 on 5 matching bases. V lost 3 bases and J 4 bases, leaving 15 bases between the germline ends. Germline V gene sequence: CDR1 LGHDT, CDR2 YNNKEL (reference sequence). This CDR3 contains 15 residues.

The CDR3 nucleotides are TGTGCCAGCTCACTATGGGACACCAACTATGGCTACACCTTC. Translated: CASSLWDTNYGYTF. The chain uses TRBV18 and TRBJ1-2; the D gene is possibly TRBD1 (6 bases). This CDR3 contains 14 residues. Deletions cut 4 bases from V and 2 bases from J, with 11 bases between. Looked up from germline, CDR1 is KGHSH and CDR2 is LQKENI. Full variable domain (missing parts from reference TRBV18 and TRBJ1-2): NAGVMQNPRHLVRRRGQEARLRCSPMKGHSHVYWYRQLPEEGLKFMVYLQKENIIDESGMPKERFSAEFPKEGPSILRIQQVVRGDSAAYFCASSLWDTNYGYTFGSGTRLTVV.

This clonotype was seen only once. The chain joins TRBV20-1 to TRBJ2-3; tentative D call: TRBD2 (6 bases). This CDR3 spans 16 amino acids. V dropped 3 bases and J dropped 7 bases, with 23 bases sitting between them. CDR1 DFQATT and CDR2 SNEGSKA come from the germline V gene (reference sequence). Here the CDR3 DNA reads TGCAGTGCTAGGGGCATGCGGGGTTCTACTCTGAATACGCAGTATTTT. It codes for CSARGMRGSTLNTQYF.